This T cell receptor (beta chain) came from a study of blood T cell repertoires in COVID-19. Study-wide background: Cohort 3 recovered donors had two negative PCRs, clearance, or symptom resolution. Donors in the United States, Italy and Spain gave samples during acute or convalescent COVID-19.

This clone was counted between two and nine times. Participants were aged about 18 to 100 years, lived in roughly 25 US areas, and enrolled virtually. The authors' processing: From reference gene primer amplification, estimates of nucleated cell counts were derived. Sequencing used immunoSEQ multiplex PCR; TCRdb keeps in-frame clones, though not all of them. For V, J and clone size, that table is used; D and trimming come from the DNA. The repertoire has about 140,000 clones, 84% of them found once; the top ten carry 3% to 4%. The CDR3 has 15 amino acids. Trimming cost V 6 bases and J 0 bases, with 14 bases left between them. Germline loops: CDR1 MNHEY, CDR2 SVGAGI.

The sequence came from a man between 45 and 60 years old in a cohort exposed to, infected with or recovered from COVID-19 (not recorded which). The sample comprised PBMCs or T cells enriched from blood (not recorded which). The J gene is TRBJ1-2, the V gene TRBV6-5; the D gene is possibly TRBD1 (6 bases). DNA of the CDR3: TGTGCCAGCAGGACCGGGACAAAAACTAACTATGGCTACACCTTC. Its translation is CASRTGTKTNYGYTF.